The 16 T cell receptor beta chains reported below all come from one sample, sequenced in a study of tissue T cells after allogeneic stem cell transplantation. Time point indicated: mouse harvest day 7 after allogeneic transplant. Each mouse received 10^7 T-cell-depleted marrow cells plus 10^6 splenic CD5+ T cells by tail vein. Assay used: immunoSEQ multiplex PCR; TCRdb lists only in-frame clones, some missing. The table lists 4,900 or so clones, approximately 56% of them singletons. Sequenced sample: gut tissue. The origin of the receptors is a female BALB/c mouse given C57BL/6 T cells with graft-versus-host disease after an allogeneic hematopoietic cell transplant.

A few counts support this clone. Mouse gene names and germline throughout. The sequence runs out 1 residue before the end of the CDR3; the remainder is reconstructed from the germline J gene. The V gene is TRBV23, the J gene TRBJ2-5; no check of the table's D call, TRBD2, against the DNA was made. The CDR3 consists of 15 residues. CDR1 is KGHTA and CDR2 is FQNQQP in the germline V gene. CDR3 protein: CSSSPGTGGGDTQYF. CDR3 DNA, as far as it was read: TGCTCCAGCAGTCCCGGGACTGGGGGGGGTGACACCCAGTAC.

Remarks on this clone: Mouse names are used for the genes. The read stops 1 residue short of the end of the CDR3; the missing end is completed from the germline J gene. The J gene is TRBJ1-2, the V gene TRBV26, with no clear D. The CDR3 is 13 amino acids. Germline V gives CDR1 KGHPV, CDR2 FQNQEV (reference sequence). Trimming cost V 2 bases and J 0 bases, with 4 bases left between them. CDR3 DNA, as far as it was read: TGTGCCAGCAGTCTGGAAACAAACTCCGACTACACC. Amino acids: CASSLETNSDYT. Given in full, the CDR3 is CASSLETNSDYTF.

As to this clone: Genes here carry mouse names. The read is 1 residue too short to cover the CDR3 end, so that end is filled in from the germline J gene. The V gene is TRBV13-3, the J gene TRBJ2-3, with 10 nucleotides matching TRBD2. The length of the CDR3 is 14 residues. CDR1 and CDR2 (germline): NNHDY, SYVADS. V lost 6 bases and J lost 3; bases outside the gene matches: 4. CDR3: CASTGGARAETLYF. CDR3 DNA, as far as it was read: TGTGCCAGCACTGGGGGGGCGAGAGCAGAAACGCTGTAT.

As to this clone: Gene names and germline match the mouse. The read falls 1 residue short of the CDR3 end, and the missing part is taken from the germline J gene. The V and J genes are TRBV3 and TRBJ2-4; possible D gene TRBD2, 7 bases. From germline, CDR1 is SNHLY and CDR2 FYNGKV (reference sequence). V lost 2 bases and J lost 3, with 9 bases in between. The CDR3 has 14 residues. The CDR3 loop reads CASSLRGAQNTLYF. The sequenced part of the CDR3 DNA is TGTGCCAGCAGCTTAAGGGGGGCACAAAACACCTTGTAC. Combining the CDR3 with reference TRBV3 and TRBJ2-4 gives the whole variable domain GPKVLQIPSHQIIDMGQMVTLNCDPVSNHLYFYWYKQILGQQMEFLVNFYNGKVMEKSKLFKDQFSVERPDGSYFTLKIQPTALEDSAVYFCASSLRGAQNTLYFGAGTRLSVL.

With regard to this clone: Germline and genes here are mouse. The read gets to within 1 residue of the CDR3 end, and the germline J gene fills in the rest. The chain joins TRBV20 to TRBJ2-7; 12 bases map to TRBD2. V lost 6 bases to trimming and J lost 6 bases; unmatched junction nucleotides: 3. CDR1 GFQATS and CDR2 STVNSAI come from the germline V gene. The CDR3 runs 12 residues. CDR3 bases read: TGTGGTGCGGGGACTGGGGGGCTTGAACAGTAC. Protein product: CGAGTGGLEQY. The complete CDR3 protein is CGAGTGGLEQYF. Variable domain in full (rest from reference TRBV20 and TRBJ2-7): GALVYQYPRRTICKSGTSMRMECQAVGFQATSVAWYRQSPQKTFELIALSTVNSAIKYEQNFTQEKFPISHPNLSFSSMTVLNAYLEDRGLYLCGAGTGGLEQYFGPGTRLTVL.

Regarding this clone: Gene names and germline match the mouse. The missing CDR3 end, 1 residue past where the read stops, is filled in from the germline J gene. The rearrangement links TRBV26 to TRBJ1-5; no definite D call. Germline assignment: CDR1 KGHPV and CDR2 FQNQEV (reference sequence). This CDR3 region has 12 residues. The V end lost 6 bases, the J end lost 2 bases, and 5 bases lay between the germline ends. The sequenced CDR3 bases are TGTGCCAGCAGCCGGGACAACCAGGCTCCGCTT. This translates into CASSRDNQAPL. From start to end, the CDR3 is CASSRDNQAPLF.

A remark on this clone: This sequence may be a read error, since a much larger clone differs from it by one base. Gene names are mouse gene names. With the read ending 1 residue before the CDR3 end, the germline J gene is used to fill in that end. The genes are TRBV15 and TRBJ1-6, with D maybe TRBD1 (6 bases). TRBJ1-6 has ORF status, its function being uncertain. V lost 6 bases and J lost 15, with 27 bases in between. The CDR3 is 16 amino acids. Germline V lookup: CDR1 SGHND, CDR2 FRSKSL. CDR3 DNA, as far as it was read: TGTGCCAGCAGCTTGTGGGGGGGCGCGAACACCGGGCACCTCTAC. Amino acid sequence: CASSLWGGANTGHLY. The CDR3 as a whole reads CASSLWGGANTGHLYF.

As to this clone: The gene names here belong to mouse. CDR3 protein: CASSFLQGNSDYTF. Incomplete CDR3 DNA: TGTGCCAGCAGCTTTCTACAGGGGAACTCCGACTACACC. The V and J genes are TRBV3 and TRBJ1-2; 7 nucleotides agree with TRBD1. The DNA ends 1 residue before the CDR3 does, and the rest of the CDR3 is filled in from the germline J gene. The CDR3 covers 14 residues. Unmatched junction bases numbered 3, after V lost 3 bases and J lost 2 bases. Germline values: CDR1 SNHLY, CDR2 FYNGKV (reference sequence).

This clone was detected a few times. Germline and genes: mouse. Coverage ceases 1 residue before the CDR3 finishes, and the germline J gene fills in the end. The chain couples TRBV29 to TRBJ2-7; a possible D gene is TRBD1 (5 bases). This CDR3 region has 12 residues. Germline V gene sequence: CDR1 MSHET, CDR2 SYDVDS. V was shortened by 6 bases and J by 3 bases, with 9 bases between the two germline ends. Partial CDR3 DNA: TGTGCTAGCAGCTTGACAGACTATGAACAGTAC. As protein: CASSLTDYEQY. The entire CDR3 is CASSLTDYEQYF.

Worth noting for this clone: These gene names are mouse names. The CDR3 end is not reached by the read, which stops 1 residue before it; the germline J gene fills it in. The chain couples TRBV26 to TRBJ1-2, with 7 bases aligning to TRBD1. V shed 2 bases, J shed 1 base, and the junction held 1 base outside the gene matches. CDR1 and CDR2 from the germline V gene are KGHPV and FQNQEV (reference sequence). This CDR3 has 14 amino acids. The CDR3 region is CASSLNRGNSDYTF. Incomplete CDR3 DNA: TGTGCCAGCAGTCTGAACAGGGGAAACTCCGACTACACC.

This clone has more than one count but fewer than ten. The gene names given are mouse names. Read data end 1 residue before the CDR3 end; the end is taken from the germline J gene. The chain carries TRBV13-1 and TRBJ2-3; 12 nucleotides agree with TRBD2. CDR1 is NSHNY and CDR2 is SYGAGN in the germline V gene. V was clipped by 5 bases and J by 3 bases; unmatched bases: 1. This CDR3 contains 14 residues. CDR3 sequence reads: CASRDWGGAETLYF. CDR3 DNA, as far as it was read: TGTGCCAGCAGGGACTGGGGGGGGGCAGAAACGCTGTAT.

On this clone itself: A far bigger clonotype differs at one base, so this is likely a read error. The germline and genes are mouse ones. The read comes to an end 1 residue before the CDR3 does, leaving the germline J gene to fill in the end. The chain employs TRBV26 and TRBJ2-7; 7 bases line up with TRBD1. The germline gives CDR1 KGHPV, CDR2 FQNQEV (reference sequence). V shed 5 bases, J shed 0 bases, and the junction held 1 base outside the gene matches. The CDR3 consists of 13 residues. CDR3 sequence: CASSWDSSYEQYF. The sequenced CDR3 bases are TGTGCCAGCAGTTGGGACAGCTCCTATGAACAGTAC.

Of note for this clone: Genes here carry mouse names. The sequence runs out 1 residue before the end of the CDR3; the remainder is reconstructed from the germline J gene. The chain is built from TRBV16 and TRBJ1-1; no clear D. In germline, CDR1 is SGHSA, CDR2 FRNQAP. V gave up 1 base and J gave up 1 base, with 4 bases separating them. The CDR3 runs to 13 residues. CDR3 sequence reads: CASSLGGNTEVFF. CDR3 bases read: TGTGCAAGCAGCTTAGGAGGGAACACAGAAGTCTTC.

In this sample, this clone turned up a few times. The listed genes are named as in mouse. The sequenced fragment ends 1 residue before the CDR3 boundary, so the rest is inferred from the germline J gene. This chain links TRBV26 with TRBJ2-4; 9 bases fit TRBD1. Germline CDR1 and CDR2: KGHPV and FQNQEV (reference sequence). V lost 4 bases to trimming and J lost 7 bases; unmatched junction nucleotides: 9. The length of the CDR3 is 15 residues. Partial CDR3 DNA: TGTGCCAGCAGTCAACAGGGGGCGCGCGGGGACACCTTGTAC. Protein product: CASSQQGARGDTLY. From start to end, the CDR3 is CASSQQGARGDTLYF.

Regarding this clone: Germline and genes: mouse. The read comes to an end 1 residue before the CDR3 does, leaving the germline J gene to fill in the end. The J gene is TRBJ1-5, the V gene TRBV3, with 11 bases identical to TRBD1. In germline, CDR1 is SNHLY, CDR2 FYNGKV (reference sequence). With 4 bases clipped from V and 6 bases from J, the junction kept 2 bases outside the gene matches. This CDR3 spans 14 amino acids. CDR3 protein: CASSSGTGGQAPLF. CDR3 DNA, as far as it was read: TGTGCCAGCAGCTCAGGGACAGGGGGCCAGGCTCCGCTT.

In its sample, this clone was seen a few times. Gene names follow the mouse nomenclature. The CDR3 sequence is CSSSQSTTEVFF. Incomplete CDR3 DNA: TGCTCCAGCAGTCAATCGACCACAGAAGTCTTC. The chain has TRBV23 and TRBJ1-1. The CDR3 goes on 1 residue after the read ends, and that part is filled in from the germline J gene. This CDR3 has 12 residues. CDR1 and CDR2 (germline): KGHTA, FQNQQP. Full variable domain (missing parts from reference TRBV23 and TRBJ1-1): DAAVTQKPRYLIKMKGQEAEMKCIPEKGHTAVFWYQQKQSKELKFLIYFQNQQPLDQIDMVKERFSAVCPSSSLCSLGIRTCEAEDSALYLCSSSQSTTEVFFGKGTRLTVV.